This T cell receptor beta chain was recovered during a study of blood T cell repertoires in COVID-19. The overall study: From the United States, Italy and Spain came samples of acute and convalescent COVID-19. In each case, the material was cDNA or gDNA derived from T cells, B-cell-depleted T cells, or PBMCs.

As originally analysed: Amplified reference gene primers provided the basis for estimating nucleated cell counts. Clones were sequenced by immunoSEQ multiplex PCR, and TCRdb holds only the in-frame ones, with some missing. V and J calls and clone size are those listed in that table; D and trimming were worked out from the DNA. Found here are about 190,000 clones, roughly 84% of them singletons; the top ten hold approximately 3%. This clone showed up just once. Germline V CDR1 and CDR2: MGHRA, YSYEKL. Trimming pared 7 bases from V and 4 bases from J, leaving 16 bases between. This CDR3 has 14 residues. Two negative PCRs, clearance, or symptom resolution had been documented for recovered Cohort 3 donors.

Material: PBMCs or T cells enriched from blood (not recorded which). The chain links TRBV4-1 to TRBJ1-1; D ambiguous. The sequence came from a young woman who had recovered from COVID-19. CDR3 residues: CASKIPGRSTEAFF. As DNA, the CDR3 is TGCGCCAGCAAAATCCCGGGGAGAAGCACTGAAGCTTTCTTT.